The 10 T cell receptor beta chains presented below share a single source sample, sequenced in a study of regulatory T cells in long-lasting Graves disease. This sample's time point: persistent/refractory GD, antithyroid drugs over 5 years with positive TRAb. RNA isolated from PBMCs was used to make the TCR library. HTBI primers from iRepertoire and Arm-PCR of CDR3 regions yielded the TCR beta libraries. TCRdb re-called the multiplex PCR reads with MiXCR, one entry per CDR3 protein. The sample yields fewer than 400,000 distinct CDR3 sequences, around 20% seen once. The starting material was peripheral blood mononuclear cells (PBMCs), obtained when the disease was refractory, from a patient treated with antithyroid drugs. The receptors originated from a female donor with Graves disease.

This clonotype was detected a few times. The V gene is TRBV9, the J gene TRBJ1-2, with a tentative D call TRBD1 (5 bases). V lost 2 bases, J lost 5 bases, and 13 bases lay in between. This CDR3 has 14 residues. The germline V gene has CDR1 SGDLS and CDR2 YYNGEE. CDR3 in amino acids: CASSVDSGPYGYTF. The CDR3 DNA sequence: TGTGCCAGCAGCGTCGACAGTGGACCTTATGGCTACACCTTC. Looking up the rest from reference TRBV9 and TRBJ1-2 gives the full variable domain: DSGVTQTPKHLITATGQRVTLRCSPRSGDLSVYWYQQSLDQGLQFLIQYYNGEERAKGNILERFSAQQFPDLHSELNLSSLELGDSALYFCASSVDSGPYGYTFGSGTRLTVV.

This clonotype appeared a few times. The chain carries TRBV19 and TRBJ1-5; 7 bases fit TRBD1. The CDR3 runs to 13 residues. V trimming: 6 bases; J trimming: 7 bases; junction bases outside the gene matches: 6. Per the germline V gene, CDR1 is LNHDA and CDR2 is SQIVND (reference sequence). The CDR3 sequence: CASSQDRAQPQHF. CDR3 nucleotides: TGTGCCAGTAGCCAAGACAGGGCCCAGCCCCAGCATTTT.

About this clonotype itself: Just one base apart from a much larger clone, this may be a read error. V gene TRBV11-3 combines with J gene TRBJ1-1, with TRBD1 matching over 7 bases. The germline V gene encodes CDR1 SGHNT and CDR2 YENEEA. This CDR3 region has 15 residues. The CDR3 reads CASSPNRGPNTEASF. DNA of the CDR3: TGTGCCAGCAGCCCGAACAGGGGCCCGAACACTGAAGCTTCCTTT.

This clonotype was seen more than once but under ten times. The genes are TRBV20-1 and TRBJ2-7; 8 bases fit TRBD1. This CDR3 is built from 15 residues. Germline values: CDR1 DFQATT, CDR2 SNEGSKA (reference sequence). Germline trimming cut 2 bases from V and 2 bases from J; bases unmatched to any gene: 8. DNA of the CDR3: TGCAGTGCTAGATCCGGACAGGGCCTTGCCTACGAGCAGTACTTC. This codes for CSARSGQGLAYEQYF.

The chain carries TRBV29-1 and TRBJ1-2; D is perhaps TRBD1 (6 bases). CDR3 size: 13 residues. CDR1 is SQVTM, CDR2 ANQGSEA, per germline. Between the trimmed V and J ends, which lost 4 bases and 6 bases, there was a span of 15 bases. The CDR3 coding sequence is TGCAGCGTTGCGGGGGGCGCGGAGAATGGCTACACCTTC. Its translation: CSVAGGAENGYTF.

The sample holds a few counts of this clonotype. The chain is built from TRBV4-3 and TRBJ2-7; 8 nucleotides line up with TRBD1. Unmatched junction bases numbered 8, after V lost 5 bases and J lost 2 bases. This CDR3 has 15 amino acids. The germline V gene encodes CDR1 LGHNA and CDR2 YSLEER. The CDR3 DNA reads as TGCGCCAGCAGCGCCCGACGACAGGGGCCCTACGAGCAGTACTTC. Translation gives CASSARRQGPYEQYF.

In its sample, this clonotype was seen a few times. The chain carries TRBV4-1 and TRBJ2-5; possibly TRBD1 for D (5 bases). The CDR3 length is 20 residues. V lost 0 bases and J 5 bases, leaving 28 bases between the germline ends. The germline CDR1 and CDR2 sequences are MGHRA and YSYEKL. The DNA for the CDR3 is TGCGCCAGCAGCCAAGAAAATTTCAGAAAGCAGGGTGATTGGGCTGAGACCCAGTACTTC. Residues: CASSQENFRKQGDWAETQYF.

This clonotype appeared a few times. The CDR3, as DNA: TGTGCCAGCAGTTGGGGCCAGGCGGGCTACGAGCAGTACTTC. Translating gives CASSWGQAGYEQYF. The rearrangement joins TRBV2 to TRBJ2-7, with D possibly called TRBD1 or TRBD2 (5 bases each). With 5 bases removed from V and 3 bases from J, the gap between germline ends came to 14 bases. The germline V gene has CDR1 SNHLY and CDR2 FYNNEI. CDR3 size: 14 residues.

The chain is built from TRBV15 and TRBJ2-5; a weak D match, TRBD2 (6 bases). CDR1 is LNHNV, CDR2 YYDKDF, per germline (reference sequence). Trimming left V 1 base short and J 2 bases short, with 11 bases between. The CDR3 extends over 15 amino acids. The CDR3 region has the DNA TGTGCCACCAGCAGAGTCCTAGCGCCTCAAGAGACCCAGTACTTC. Translated: CATSRVLAPQETQYF.

There are a few counts of this clonotype. The chain is built from TRBV6-1 and TRBJ1-6; 10 bases are a match to TRBD1. V was clipped by 5 bases and J by 10 bases; unmatched bases: 11. From germline, CDR1 is MNHNS and CDR2 SASEGT. This CDR3 is 16 amino acids long. Here the CDR3 DNA reads TGTGCCAGCAGTCCCGCACCTGGACAGGGGGTATCACCCCTCCACTTT. It yields the protein CASSPAPGQGVSPLHF.